Below, 17 T cell receptor beta chains from the same sample are listed, as sequenced in a study of blood T cell repertoires in COVID-19. Libraries were prepared by immunoSEQ multiplex PCR; TCRdb keeps only in-frame clonotypes and omits some of them. The sample contains about 270,000 clones, 65% to 90% of which appear only once. The specimen sequenced was peripheral blood. These receptors were obtained from a woman in her 70s with COVID-19, enrolled during active disease.

This chain links TRBV2 with TRBJ1-2, with D uncertain. Germline V gene data show CDR1 as SNHLY and CDR2 as FYNNEI. The CDR3 loop spans 12 amino acids. With 9 bases removed from V and 2 bases from J, the gap between germline ends came to 10 bases. CDR3 amino acids: CARETENYGYTF. In DNA form, the CDR3 reads TGTGCCAGAGAAACCGAGAACTATGGCTACACCTTC.

The chain combines TRBV6-6 with TRBJ2-1; the match to TRBD1 covers 9 bases. V lost 6 bases, J lost 7 bases, and 1 base stayed unmatched. The germline V gene encodes CDR1 MNHNY and CDR2 SVGAGI (reference sequence). The CDR3 sequence is 12 residues long. The CDR3: CASSGQGNEQFF. For the CDR3, the DNA is TGTGCCAGCAGCGGACAGGGGAATGAGCAGTTCTTC.

This chain joins TRBV5-8 and TRBJ1-1; TRBD1 aligns across 7 bases. Germline CDR1 SGHTS, CDR2 YDEGEE. The CDR3 extends over 15 amino acids. V shed 0 bases, J shed 4 bases, and the junction held 6 bases outside the gene matches. CDR3 amino acids: CASSLGGRGFTEAFF. CDR3 DNA sequence: TGTGCCAGCAGCTTGGGAGGCAGGGGGTTCACTGAAGCTTTCTTT.

This clone was observed a single time. The sample carries other DNA sequences with the same CDR3. This chain joins TRBV27 and TRBJ2-1; weak D call: TRBD1 (5 bases). Germline V lookup: CDR1 MNHEY, CDR2 SMNVEV (reference sequence). The CDR3 loop spans 13 amino acids. The ends were cut back, 5 bases at V and 6 bases at J, with 11 bases in the middle. The CDR3 DNA reads TGTGCCAGCAGTCTTGGAAGGGGCAATGAGCAGTTCTTC. It codes for CASSLGRGNEQFF.

V usage is TRBV29-1 and J usage is TRBJ2-3; 8 bases match TRBD1. The CDR3 contains 15 residues. Germline V gives CDR1 SQVTM, CDR2 ANQGSEA. Germline trimming cut 1 base from V and 4 bases from J; bases unmatched to any gene: 7. CDR3 region: CSVEVIQGASDTQYF. The CDR3 DNA follows: TGCAGCGTTGAAGTGATCCAGGGGGCTTCAGATACGCAGTATTTT.

The chain combines TRBV5-6 with TRBJ2-7, with TRBD1 identical over 10 bases. From germline, CDR1 is SGHDT and CDR2 YYEEEE. This CDR3 contains 16 residues. The ends lost 4 bases at V and 5 bases at J; junction bases unmatched: 12. CDR3 DNA: TGTGCCAGCAGCCTAGGCCCGGGACAGGGGAGCCACGAGCAGTACTTC. Residues: CASSLGPGQGSHEQYF. Full variable domain (missing parts from reference TRBV5-6 and TRBJ2-7): DAGVTQSPTHLIKTRGQQVTLRCSPKSGHDTVSWYQQALGQGPQFIFQYYEEEERQRGNFPDRFSGHQFPNYSSELNVNALLLGDSALYLCASSLGPGQGSHEQYFGPGTRLTVT.

About this clone itself: The same CDR3 can be traced to other DNA sequences in this sample. J is TRBJ1-1 and V is TRBV18; 11 bases map to TRBD1. The CDR3 is 14 amino acids. V was pared by 6 bases and J by 4 bases, with 4 bases of the junction left unmatched. Germline V lookup: CDR1 KGHSH, CDR2 LQKENI. DNA of the CDR3: TGTGCCAGCTCGCCCGGGACAGGGGGCACTGAAGCTTTCTTT. Protein sequence: CASSPGTGGTEAFF.

This clone was detected once. The chain carries TRBV5-1 and TRBJ2-1, with TRBD2 matching over 10 bases. The CDR3 runs to 14 residues. CDR1 and CDR2 from the germline V gene are SGHRS and YFSETQ. Trimming removed 6 bases from V and 8 bases from J; junction bases left unmatched: 8. CDR3 DNA: TGCGCCAGCAAAGAAGCGGGGGGGCGTGATGAGCAGTTCTTC. Its protein product is CASKEAGGRDEQFF.

The gene calls are TRBV19 and TRBJ2-3, with a weak D call TRBD2 (7 bases). Germline V gives CDR1 LNHDA, CDR2 SQIVND (reference sequence). V was cut by 2 bases and J by 5 bases, with 11 bases left in between. The CDR3 extends over 14 amino acids. CDR3 DNA: TGTGCCAGTAGTATAAGGGGGGGAGGAGATACGCAGTATTTT. It is translated as CASSIRGGGDTQYF. Full variable domain (remainder filled in from reference TRBV19 and TRBJ2-3): DGGITQSPKYLFRKEGQNVTLSCEQNLNHDAMYWYRQDPGQGLRLIYYSQIVNDFQKGDIAEGYSVSREKKESFPLTVTSAQKNPTAFYLCASSIRGGGDTQYFGPGTRLTVL.

The chain carries TRBV7-7 and TRBJ2-7, with TRBD2 identical over 7 bases. Per the germline V gene, CDR1 is SSHAT and CDR2 is FNYEAQ (reference sequence). V was pared by 1 base and J by 4 bases, with 7 bases of the junction left unmatched. The CDR3 has 15 residues. Written as DNA, the CDR3 is TGTGCCAGCAGCTTAGTGGCGGGGGATTCTTACGAGCAGTACTTC. It encodes CASSLVAGDSYEQYF.

This clone was seen only a few times. The rearrangement links TRBV30 to TRBJ1-5; D is unresolved. Per germline, CDR1 GTSNPN and CDR2 SVGIG (reference sequence). Deletions cut 7 bases from V and 3 bases from J, with 19 bases between. The CDR3 has 15 amino acids. In nucleotides, the CDR3 is TGTGCCTATAACCCAGAGGGAAGGGACAATCAGCCCCAGCATTTT. Protein: CAYNPEGRDNQPQHF. Filled out from reference TRBV30 and TRBJ1-5, the complete variable domain reads SQTIHQWPATLVQPVGSPLSLECTVEGTSNPNLYWYRQAAGRGLQLLFYSVGIGQISSEVPQNLSASRPQDRQFILSSKKLLLSDSGFYLCAYNPEGRDNQPQHFGDGTRLSIL.

V gene TRBV5-4 combines with J gene TRBJ2-3, with 11 bases lining up with TRBD2. The V segment lost 4 bases and the J segment 3 bases; nucleotides outside the gene matches: 10. Per germline, CDR1 SGHNT and CDR2 YYREEE (reference sequence). The CDR3 is made up of 17 amino acids. The CDR3, as DNA: TGTGCCAGCAGCAGGCGTTTAGCGGGGGGGCAAACAGATACGCAGTATTTT. Translation: CASSRRLAGGQTDTQYF.

This clone has just a few counts. The CDR3 nucleotides read TGTGCCATCCAGGGGCCCCTCAATCAGCCCCAGCATTTT. It encodes CAIQGPLNQPQHF. The V gene is TRBV24-1, the J gene TRBJ1-5; tentatively, D is TRBD1 (6 bases). With 11 bases removed from V and 3 bases from J, the gap between germline ends came to 13 bases. The CDR3 consists of 13 residues. CDR1 is KGHDR, CDR2 SFDVKD, per germline.

CDR3 sequence reads: CASSLGPGAGETYEQYF. The DNA of the CDR3 is TGTGCCAGCAGCTTGGGGCCTGGAGCGGGGGAGACCTACGAGCAGTACTTC. The gene calls are TRBV5-6 and TRBJ2-7; 8 positions agree with TRBD2. V lost 0 bases and J lost 2; bases outside the gene matches: 10. CDR3 length equals 17 residues. Germline V gene sequence: CDR1 SGHDT, CDR2 YYEEEE.

This clone was counted a single time. The chain recombines TRBV28 with TRBJ1-2; possible D gene TRBD1, 6 bases. CDR3 size: 13 residues. Germline lookup yields CDR1 MDHEN and CDR2 SYDVKM. Trimming took 6 bases from V and 4 from J, leaving 12 bases between them. The CDR3 DNA follows: TGTGCCAGCAGCCAGGGGAACTTCTATGGCTACACCTTC. Amino acids: CASSQGNFYGYTF.

This clone occurred once. The chain couples TRBV2 to TRBJ1-5; 11 bases map to TRBD1. The CDR3 covers 16 residues. The germline gives CDR1 SNHLY, CDR2 FYNNEI. The J segment lost 7 bases and the V segment lost 8 bases, leaving 13 bases of the junction unmatched. The CDR3 DNA follows: TGTGCCAGCGGTTCCATTCCCGGGACAGGGGGACAGCCCCAGCATTTT. Translating gives CASGSIPGTGGQPQHF.

This chain uses TRBV30 with TRBJ2-7, with D unclear. This CDR3 spans 12 amino acids. With 0 bases removed from V and 5 bases from J, the gap between germline ends came to 8 bases. CDR1 and CDR2 (germline): GTSNPN, SVGIG (reference sequence). In DNA form, the CDR3 reads TGTGCCTGGAGTGTACTTGGAGACGAGCAGTACTTC. Its translation: CAWSVLGDEQYF.